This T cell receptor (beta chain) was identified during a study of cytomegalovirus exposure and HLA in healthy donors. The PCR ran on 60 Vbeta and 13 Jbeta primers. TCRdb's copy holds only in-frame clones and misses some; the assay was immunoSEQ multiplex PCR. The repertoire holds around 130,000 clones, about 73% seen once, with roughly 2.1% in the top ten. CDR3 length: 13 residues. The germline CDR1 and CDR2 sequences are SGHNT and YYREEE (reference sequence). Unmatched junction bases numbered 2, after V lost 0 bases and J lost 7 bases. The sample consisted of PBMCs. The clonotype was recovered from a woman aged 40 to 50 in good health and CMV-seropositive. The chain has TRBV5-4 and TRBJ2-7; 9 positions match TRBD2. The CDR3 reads CASSLGGREEQYF. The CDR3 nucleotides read TGTGCCAGCAGCTTGGGCGGGAGGGAAGAGCAGTACTTC.